This TCR beta chain was identified during a study of blood T cells in healthy people across ages. Germline V gives CDR1 ENHRY, CDR2 SYGVKD. The CDR3 sequence is 18 residues long. The study, taken as a whole, reports: Older age went with lower TCR beta diversity per million T cells, in a roughly linear way. Because sorting was not performed, PBMCs prevented conclusive naive versus antigen-experienced comparison.

For the second PCR, which ran for about 6 to 11 cycles, a sample-barcoded 5' primer and a J-beta primer mix were used. TCRdb processed the 5' RACE reads anew with MiXCR; each CDR3 protein has one entry. This table has more than 1,000,000 distinct CDR3 sequences, 25% appearing once. Total RNA was extracted at no less than 6 micrograms per sample. A word on this clonotype: Its antigen is not identified. One junction end does not reproduce the germline sequence, and a read error may be involved.

This sample was shared with a second study, whose subject was T cells of mothers and their children. As reported in that work: Over 9.5 million reads per mother and 2.5 million to 3 million per child were obtained.

V is TRBV10-3 and J is TRBJ2-1; 9 bases align to TRBD2. The tail of the sequence fits TRBJ2-5 better, so the J call may be wrong. The sequenced material came from blood. The receptor was derived from a girl aged 2 to 9 in good health. Here the CDR3 reads CAVSQDPKAGGVGETQYF. The CDR3 DNA follows: TGTGCCGTCAGTCAGGACCCGAAGGCGGGAGGGGTCGGGGAGACCCAGTACTTC.